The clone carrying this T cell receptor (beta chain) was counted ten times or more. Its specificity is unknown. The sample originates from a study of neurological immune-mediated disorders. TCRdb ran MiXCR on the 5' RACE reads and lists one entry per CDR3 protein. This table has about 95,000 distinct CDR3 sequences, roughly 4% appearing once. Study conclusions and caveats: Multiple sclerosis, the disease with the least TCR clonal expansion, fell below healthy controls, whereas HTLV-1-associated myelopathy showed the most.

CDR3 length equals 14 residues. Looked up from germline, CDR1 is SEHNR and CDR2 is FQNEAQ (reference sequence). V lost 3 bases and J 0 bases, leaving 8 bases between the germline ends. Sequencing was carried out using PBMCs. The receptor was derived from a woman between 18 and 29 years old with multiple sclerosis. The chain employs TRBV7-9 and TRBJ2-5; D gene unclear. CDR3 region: CASSFSADQETQYF. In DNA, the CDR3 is TGTGCCAGCAGCTTTTCGGCAGACCAAGAGACCCAGTACTTC.